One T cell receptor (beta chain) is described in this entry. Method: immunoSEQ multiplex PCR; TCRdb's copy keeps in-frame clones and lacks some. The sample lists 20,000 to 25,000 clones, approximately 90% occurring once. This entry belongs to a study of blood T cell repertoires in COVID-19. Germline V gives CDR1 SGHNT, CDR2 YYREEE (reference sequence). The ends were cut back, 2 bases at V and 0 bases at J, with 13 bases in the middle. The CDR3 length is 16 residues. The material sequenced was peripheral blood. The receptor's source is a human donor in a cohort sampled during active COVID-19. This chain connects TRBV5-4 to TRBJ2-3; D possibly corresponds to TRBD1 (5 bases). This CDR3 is CASSFSAGSSTDTQYF. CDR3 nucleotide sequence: TGTGCCAGCAGCTTCTCGGCAGGGTCGAGCACAGATACGCAGTATTTT.